Presented here are 14 T cell receptor beta chains from one specimen sequenced in a study of spatial heterogeneity in lung cancer. Time point: sample taken at primary tumor resection. Unsorted tumor, nontumor lung tissue or cryopreserved PBMC supplied the whole RNA. TCRdb processed the 5' RACE reads anew with MiXCR; each CDR3 protein has one entry. The sample comprises approximately 81,000 distinct CDR3 sequences, over 9.5% of which are singletons, and roughly 4.2% rests with the top ten. Source: PBMCs, taken at surgery. The receptors shown here come from a male donor with early-stage non-small cell lung cancer.

The chain carries TRBV5-1 and TRBJ2-7; no clear D. The V end lost 0 bases, the J end lost 5 bases, and 15 bases lay between the germline ends. The CDR3 is 15 amino acids. The germline V gene encodes CDR1 SGHRS and CDR2 YFSETQ. The CDR3 loop is CASSLEGSMYDEQYF. CDR3 bases: TGCGCCAGCAGCTTGGAGGGTTCCATGTACGACGAGCAGTACTTC.

This clonotype was observed a handful of times. For the CDR3, the DNA is TGTGCCAGCAGCGTAGGTACTGTGAACACTGAAGCTTTCTTT. It specifies CASSVGTVNTEAFF. The chain combines TRBV9 with TRBJ1-1; D gene unclear. The CDR3 is made up of 14 amino acids. V was pared by 0 bases and J by 0 bases, with 6 bases between. Germline CDR1 is SGDLS and CDR2 is YYNGEE.

J is TRBJ1-2 and V is TRBV20-1, with 10 bases identical to TRBD1. CDR3 length: 12 amino acids. Germline values: CDR1 DFQATT, CDR2 SNEGSKA (reference sequence). V was pared by 6 bases and J by 7 bases, with 5 bases of the junction left unmatched. The CDR3 bases are TGCAGTGCCGACAGGGGGCTGACTGGCTACACCTTC. Translation gives CSADRGLTGYTF.

This rearrangement joins TRBV6-5 to TRBJ1-1; possible D gene TRBD1, 6 bases. The CDR3 consists of 14 residues. Germline V CDR1 and CDR2: MNHEY, SVGAGI. Deletions cut 0 bases from V and 5 bases from J, with 10 bases between. The CDR3 sequence: CASSYSGGRTEAFF. Here the CDR3 DNA reads TGTGCCAGCAGTTACTCGGGGGGCCGGACTGAAGCTTTCTTT.

This clonotype was detected many times. This sequence joins TRBV29-1 and TRBJ2-3; TRBD2 agrees at 10 bases. This CDR3 is built from 14 residues. Germline V CDR1 and CDR2: SQVTM, ANQGSEA. The ends lost 4 bases at V and 2 bases at J; junction bases unmatched: 3. CDR3 in DNA: TGCAGCGTTGGGACTAGCGGTATCACAGATACGCAGTATTTT. Its translation: CSVGTSGITDTQYF.

This chain uses TRBV24-1 with TRBJ1-2; D not certain. V lost 5 bases and J 8 bases, leaving 17 bases between the germline ends. CDR1 is KGHDR, CDR2 SFDVKD, per germline. The CDR3 consists of 14 residues. CDR3 sequence: CATSANVGNRGYTF. CDR3 DNA: TGTGCCACCAGTGCCAATGTAGGGAACAGAGGCTACACCTTC.

This clonotype came up a few times. The V call is TRBV7-8, the J call TRBJ2-7, with D possibly matching TRBD1 (5 bases). Trimming took off 5 bases at V and 1 base at J, with 15 bases between the two ends. This CDR3 contains 15 residues. Germline values: CDR1 SGHVS, CDR2 FQNEAQ. This CDR3 is CASSQGLDGSYEQYF. Here the CDR3 DNA reads TGTGCCAGCAGCCAGGGTCTAGACGGTTCCTACGAGCAGTACTTC. Supplemented by reference TRBV7-8 and TRBJ2-7, the full variable domain reads GAGVSQSPRYKVAKRGQDVALRCDPISGHVSLFWYQQALGQGPEFLTYFQNEAQLDKSGLPSDRFFAERPEGSVSTLKIQRTQQEDSAVYLCASSQGLDGSYEQYFGPGTRLTVT.

The chain joins TRBV7-2 to TRBJ2-4; D is uncertain. V was cut by 6 bases and J by 5 bases, with 8 bases left in between. Germline CDR1 reads SGHTA; CDR2 reads FQGNSA. The CDR3 sequence is 12 residues long. The CDR3 region has the DNA TGTGCCAGCAGATCTACCCAAAACATTCAGTACTTC. Amino acid sequence: CASRSTQNIQYF.

J is TRBJ2-3 and V is TRBV2; possibly TRBD2 for D (5 bases). V lost 3 bases and J 3 bases, leaving 7 bases between the germline ends. The CDR3 consists of 13 residues. Germline V gene data show CDR1 as SNHLY and CDR2 as FYNNEI. CDR3 loop: CASSDWRTDTQYF. CDR3 bases: TGTGCCAGCAGTGACTGGAGGACAGATACGCAGTATTTT.

There are many counts of this clonotype. The chain links TRBV14 to TRBJ1-1; D perhaps matches TRBD1 (6 bases). Germline V gene data show CDR1 as SGHDN and CDR2 as FVKESK. The CDR3 runs to 17 residues. V was shortened by 0 bases and J by 5 bases, with 19 bases between the two germline ends. CDR3: CASSQDPYNRVKTEAFF. CDR3 bases: TGTGCCAGCAGCCAAGATCCTTATAACAGGGTAAAAACTGAAGCTTTCTTT.

This sequence joins TRBV7-9 and TRBJ2-2; 9 bases fit TRBD2. The junction had 9 bases not matched to a gene; V was cut back by 5 bases and J by 5 bases. The CDR3 contains 16 residues. Germline V lookup: CDR1 SEHNR, CDR2 FQNEAQ (reference sequence). The CDR3, as DNA: TGTGCCAGCAGCAAACGTGTAGCGGGGGAAACCGGGGAGCTGTTTTTT. This gives the protein CASSKRVAGETGELFF.

This rearrangement joins TRBV12-3 or TRBV12-4 to TRBJ2-7; D gene uncertain. This CDR3 has 15 amino acids. Trimming cost V 6 bases and J 0 bases, with 15 bases left between them. CDR3 in amino acids: CASSHTLERSYEQYF. The DNA for the CDR3 is TGTGCCAGCAGCCACACCTTAGAACGCTCCTACGAGCAGTACTTC.

This clonotype was seen a handful of times. The chain carries TRBV4-1 and TRBJ2-3; possibly TRBD1 or TRBD2 for D (5 bases each). The CDR3 contains 16 residues. V lost 4 bases to trimming and J lost 4 bases, with 18 bases between them. The germline V gene encodes CDR1 MGHRA and CDR2 YSYEKL. The CDR3 DNA sequence: TGCGCCAGCAGCCCACCCTCCCGGGACGTGGCAGATACGCAGTATTTT. Its translation: CASSPPSRDVADTQYF.

The V call is TRBV29-1, the J call TRBJ2-4; D is perhaps TRBD1 or TRBD2 (5 bases each). In germline, CDR1 is SQVTM, CDR2 ANQGSEA. The ends were cut back, 4 bases at V and 9 bases at J, with 16 bases in the middle. The CDR3 sequence is 13 residues long. The CDR3 DNA sequence: TGCAGCGTTGGGGGGACCCTGGATGGCATTCAGTACTTC. Its protein product is CSVGGTLDGIQYF.